This T cell receptor beta chain was recovered during a study of Ad26.COV2.S vaccination and SARS-CoV-2 variants. This CDR3 has 14 residues. Germline lookup yields CDR1 LGHDT and CDR2 YNNKEL (reference sequence). Trimming cost V 8 bases and J 1 base; bases outside gene matches: 5. As to treatment: around 19 received Ad26.COV2.S at low or high dose, single or two shots; about 5 received placebo; per-sample allocation not given. Sampling happened 63 days after the first vaccine or placebo injection. Sequencing was performed with immunoSEQ multiplex PCR; in TCRdb, only in-frame clones are kept and a portion is missing. The sample lists 400,000 to 450,000 clones; less than 95% were seen once.

The rearrangement links TRBV3-1 (or the pseudogene TRBV3-2) to TRBJ2-5; 9 bases fit TRBD1. Source: peripheral blood, taken in a trial of Ad26.COV2.S vaccine versus placebo. This receptor was identified in a person aged 18-65 years who received the Ad26.COV2.S COVID-19 vaccine or a placebo. For the CDR3, the DNA is TGTGCCAGCGGGGACAGGGTGGTCCAAGAGACCCAGTACTTC. Its protein is CASGDRVVQETQYF.